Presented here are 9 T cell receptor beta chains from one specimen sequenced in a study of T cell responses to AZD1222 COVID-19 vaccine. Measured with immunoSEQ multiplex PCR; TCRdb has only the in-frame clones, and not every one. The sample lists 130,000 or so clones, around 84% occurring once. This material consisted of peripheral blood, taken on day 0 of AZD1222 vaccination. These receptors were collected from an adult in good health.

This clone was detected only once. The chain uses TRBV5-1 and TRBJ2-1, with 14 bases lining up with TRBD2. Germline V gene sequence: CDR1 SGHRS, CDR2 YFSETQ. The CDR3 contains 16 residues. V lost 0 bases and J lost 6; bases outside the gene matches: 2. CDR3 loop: CASSLAGTSGSNEQFF. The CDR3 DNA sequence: TGCGCCAGCAGCTTGGCCGGGACTAGCGGGAGCAATGAGCAGTTCTTC.

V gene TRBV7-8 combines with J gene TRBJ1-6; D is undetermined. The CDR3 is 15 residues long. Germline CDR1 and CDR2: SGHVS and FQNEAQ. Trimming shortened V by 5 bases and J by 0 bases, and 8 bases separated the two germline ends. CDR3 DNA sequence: TGTGCCAGCAGCCCGTCCAGCTCCTATAATTCACCCCTCCACTTT. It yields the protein CASSPSSSYNSPLHF.

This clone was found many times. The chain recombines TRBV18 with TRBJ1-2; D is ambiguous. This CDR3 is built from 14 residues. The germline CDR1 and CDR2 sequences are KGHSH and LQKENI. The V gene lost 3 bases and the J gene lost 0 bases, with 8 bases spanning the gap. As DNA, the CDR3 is TGTGCCAGCTCACCCTATGCTGCTAACTATGGCTACACCTTC. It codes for CASSPYAANYGYTF.

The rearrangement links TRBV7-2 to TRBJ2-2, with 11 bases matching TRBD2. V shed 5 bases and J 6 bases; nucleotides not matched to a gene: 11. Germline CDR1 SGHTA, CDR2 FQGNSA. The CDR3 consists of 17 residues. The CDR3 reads CASSELAGDPSAGELFF. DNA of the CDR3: TGTGCCAGCAGCGAACTAGCGGGAGATCCCTCGGCCGGGGAGCTGTTTTTT.

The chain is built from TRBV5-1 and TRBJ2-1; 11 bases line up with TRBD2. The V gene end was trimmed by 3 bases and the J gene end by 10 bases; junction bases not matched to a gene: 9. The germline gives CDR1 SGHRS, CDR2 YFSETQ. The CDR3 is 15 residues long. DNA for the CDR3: TGCGCCAGCAGCTCACTAGCGGGAGTCTTGTTGGAGCAGTTCTTC. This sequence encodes CASSSLAGVLLEQFF.

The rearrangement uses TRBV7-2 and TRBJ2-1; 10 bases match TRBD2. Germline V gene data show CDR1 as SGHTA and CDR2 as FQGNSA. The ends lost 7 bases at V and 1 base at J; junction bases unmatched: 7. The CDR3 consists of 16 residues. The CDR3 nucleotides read TGTGCCAGCAACGATCTGACTAGCGGGTCCTACAATGAGCAGTTCTTC. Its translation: CASNDLTSGSYNEQFF.

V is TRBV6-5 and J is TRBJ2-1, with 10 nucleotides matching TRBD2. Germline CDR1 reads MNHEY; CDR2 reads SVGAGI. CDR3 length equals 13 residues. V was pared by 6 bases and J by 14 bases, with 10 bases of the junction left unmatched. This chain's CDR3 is CASRRAGGGEKFF. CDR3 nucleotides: TGTGCCAGCAGGCGAGCGGGAGGGGGAGAGAAGTTCTTC.

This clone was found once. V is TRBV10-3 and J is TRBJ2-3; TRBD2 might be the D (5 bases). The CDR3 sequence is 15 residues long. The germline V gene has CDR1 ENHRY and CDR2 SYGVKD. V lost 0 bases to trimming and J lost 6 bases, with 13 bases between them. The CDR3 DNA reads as TGTGCCATCAGTGAGTCGACGGGATCTCCGGATACGCAGTATTTT. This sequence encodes CAISESTGSPDTQYF.

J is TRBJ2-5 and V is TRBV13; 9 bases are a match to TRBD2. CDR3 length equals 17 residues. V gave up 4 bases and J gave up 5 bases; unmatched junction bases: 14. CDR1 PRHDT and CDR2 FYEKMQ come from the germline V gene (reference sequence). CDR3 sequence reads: CASSSGLATAPWETQYF. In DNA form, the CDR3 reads TGTGCCAGCAGCTCGGGACTAGCAACCGCCCCGTGGGAGACCCAGTACTTC.